These T cell receptor beta chains were read from a single sample in a study of shared clonotypes between healthy human individuals. Using immunoSEQ multiplex PCR, the repertoire was profiled, and TCRdb retains in-frame clones only, with some absent. The profile shows about 580,000 clones, roughly 98% of them singletons. The sequenced material came from naive CD8+ T cells sorted from blood. The receptors come from a man aged 25 to 40 in good health. Both conserved end residues are part of each CDR3. Fields, in order: J gene, clone size, D gene, V gene, CDR3 DNA, CDR3 protein. D genes are given only for firm matches. Rows give clone size only sometimes, using once, few, many, or a class for an expanded clone.

J: TRBJ2-7
size: NA
D: TRBD2
V: TRBV29-1
DNA: TGCAGCGCGGGGACTAGCGGCCTCTACGAGCAGTACTTC
CDR3: CSAGTSGLYEQYF

J: TRBJ1-1
size: NA
D: NA
V: TRBV18
DNA: TGTGCCAGCTCACCAGATTGGACTGAAGCTTTCTTT
CDR3: CASSPDWTEAFF

J: TRBJ2-3
size: NA
D: TRBD2
V: TRBV27
DNA: TGTGCCAGCAGCCTTCTAGCGGGAGGACTAGATACGCAGTATTTT
CDR3: CASSLLAGGLDTQYF

J: TRBJ2-6
size: NA
D: TRBD2
V: TRBV27
DNA: TGTGCCAGCAGTCCACTGGGGCTAGCGGGAGGCTCTGGGGCCAACGTCCTGACTTTC
CDR3: CASSPLGLAGGSGANVLTF

J: TRBJ2-6
size: NA
D: NA
V: TRBV25-1
DNA: TGTGCCAGCAGTGAATACGCCCGGACTGGGGCCAACGTCCTGACTTTC
CDR3: CASSEYARTGANVLTF

J: TRBJ2-1
size: NA
D: TRBD1
V: TRBV5-4
DNA: TGTGCCAGCAGCACAGTCGGGACAGGGGCTCATCTTGGAGTCGATGAGCAGTTCTTC
CDR3: CASSTVGTGAHLGVDEQFF

J: TRBJ1-1
size: NA
D: TRBD1
V: TRBV7-6
DNA: TGTGCCAGCAGCTTAATTAGGGGGACAGGGCGAGAACCTGAAGCTTTCTTT
CDR3: CASSLIRGTGREPEAFF

J: TRBJ1-1
size: NA
D: NA
V: TRBV9
DNA: TGTGCCAGCAGCTTCCAAGGAAACATGAACACTGAAGCTTTCTTT
CDR3: CASSFQGNMNTEAFF

J: TRBJ2-7
size: NA
D: NA
V: TRBV4-2
DNA: TGTGCCAGCAGCCAACCAACTAGCTACGAGCAGTACTTC
CDR3: CASSQPTSYEQYF

J: TRBJ1-5
size: once
D: NA
V: TRBV11-2
DNA: TGTGCCAGCAGTTTGGAGTATAGCAATCAGCCCCAGCATTTT
CDR3: CASSLEYSNQPQHF

J: TRBJ2-7
size: few
D: NA
V: TRBV28
DNA: TGTGCCAGCAGTTTCCCACCCACCGAGCAGTACTTC
CDR3: CASSFPPTEQYF

J: TRBJ1-5
size: NA
D: NA
V: TRBV10-3
DNA: TGTGCCATCAGTGAGTCAGGGCCGGTCGATCAGCCCCAGCATTTT
CDR3: CAISESGPVDQPQHF

J: TRBJ2-1
size: NA
D: TRBD1
V: TRBV2
DNA: TGTGCCAGCCCCCACCAGGACAGGGTGTACAATGAGCAGTTCTTC
CDR3: CASPHQDRVYNEQFF

J: TRBJ2-1
size: NA
D: NA
V: TRBV27
DNA: TGTGCCGCGTGGTATGCCGGTGAGCAGTTCTTC
CDR3: CAAWYAGEQFF

J: TRBJ1-1
size: NA
D: NA
V: TRBV29-1
DNA: TGCAGCGTTGTCCCCGGCGGGCTGACTGAAGCTTTCTTT
CDR3: CSVVPGGLTEAFF

J: TRBJ2-1
size: once
D: NA
V: TRBV14
DNA: TGTGCCAGCAGCCCCCTCAGGGAGAACAATGAGCAGTTCTTC
CDR3: CASSPLRENNEQFF

J: TRBJ2-1
size: NA
D: NA
V: TRBV7-9
DNA: TGTGCCAGCAGCTTAGTCAAGCCAGCGGAGTCCTACAATGAGCAGTTCTTC
CDR3: CASSLVKPAESYNEQFF

J: TRBJ2-3
size: NA
D: NA
V: TRBV27
DNA: TGTGCCAGCAGCCGGGACAGCACAGATACGCAGTATTTT
CDR3: CASSRDSTDTQYF

J: TRBJ2-7
size: NA
D: NA
V: TRBV7-9
DNA: TGTGCCAGCAGCTTTCTGGCGTCACAGACTAGTTCTGTCGAGCAGTACTTC
CDR3: CASSFLASQTSSVEQYF